This TCR beta chain derives from a study of blood T cell repertoires in COVID-19 (dated by TCRdb to 2018 to 2020). Regarding the study in general: Samples covering the acute and convalescent phases of COVID-19 were provided by collaborators in the United States, Italy and Spain. The prospective study material was composed of cDNA or gDNA derived from T cells, B-cell-depleted T cells, or PBMCs. The dataset comprised deeply sampled blood TCRbeta repertoires from subjects exposed to, actively infected with, or recovered from COVID-19. The repertoires were released in a freely available public database intended as a resource for research on the immune response to SARS-CoV-2. Samples were obtained from the ongoing ImmuneRACE study (first 160 participants) and from roughly 1,300 subjects provided by 6 global collaborators. A de-identified subject ID, COVID-19 status, age in years and sex were almost always included in the sample metadata. Where available, HLA class I and class II types were taken from metadata supplied by the sample provider and were not determined by assay-based typing. General conclusions and limits of the study: Clinical and demographic metadata were provided uncurated, with the amount varying by source and participant.

According to the germline V gene (reference sequence), CDR1 reads GTSNPN and CDR2 reads SVGIG. The V and J ends are trimmed by 0 bases and 4 bases, leaving 12 bases between them. The CDR3 sequence holds 14 residues, the cysteine and phenylalanine included. The retained sequence is limited to the CDR3, 42 bases, with the frame set at the first base. TCRbeta CDR3 regions were amplified from genomic DNA using the immunoSEQ Assay, a bias-controlled multiplex PCR. On the study's bioinformatics: Within the assay, amplification of reference gene primers was used to estimate how many nucleated cells each sample contained. To quantify the absolute abundance of each unique TCRbeta CDR3 rearrangement, sequence reads were collapsed and filtered. For each sample, productive Simpson clonality was calculated by taking the square root of Simpson's diversity index across productive rearrangements. As stored in TCRdb, this immuneACCESS dataset retains in-frame rearrangements with V and J assigned. A fraction of the clones does not appear; measured against another copy, unresolved V genes explain less than half of the discrepancy, and the remainder lacks a known reason. V and J calls and clone size are those listed in that table; D and trimming were worked out from the DNA. A total of roughly 200,000 clones appear in this sample, 88% of them only once. Around 1.5% of the sample is held by the ten biggest clonotypes.

Concerning this clone: Its target antigen remains unknown. No clone much larger than this one lies a single base away; base qualities are absent.

Each collaborating institution followed its own protocols to collect whole blood in K2EDTA tubes. For TCRbeta analysis, collaborators shipped samples as frozen whole blood, isolated PBMCs, or DNA extracted from either of those sample types. The rearrangement combines TRBV30 with TRBJ1-2; the D gene is unclear. The TCR comes from a man aged 18-30 years with active or convalescent COVID-19. The material sequenced was peripheral blood. The CDR3 in this case is CAWSVHFIPYGYTF. The nucleotides read TGTGCCTGGAGTGTACATTTTATCCCCTATGGCTACACCTTC.